The subject of this entry is one TCR beta chain. V was shortened by 7 bases and J by 1 base, with 14 bases between the two germline ends. The CDR3 is made up of 14 amino acids. Germline V lookup: CDR1 SNHLY, CDR2 FYNNEI. The data are from a study of graft-versus-host responses after intestinal transplantation. Only in-frame clones appear in the TCRdb table, and some are missing; sequencing was by immunoSEQ multiplex PCR. The sample gives around 20,000 clones, almost 95% of which show up once; over 40% is in the top ten. The TCR sequence derives from a human patient who received an intestinal transplant, so some T cells may come from the graft donor. The V and J genes are TRBV2 and TRBJ2-7; no clear D gene. Sequenced material: PBMCs, taken roughly 260 days after intestinal transplant. In DNA form, the CDR3 reads TGTGCCAGCATTGATCTGGCGGCTTCCTACGAGCAGTACTTC. It encodes CASIDLAASYEQYF.